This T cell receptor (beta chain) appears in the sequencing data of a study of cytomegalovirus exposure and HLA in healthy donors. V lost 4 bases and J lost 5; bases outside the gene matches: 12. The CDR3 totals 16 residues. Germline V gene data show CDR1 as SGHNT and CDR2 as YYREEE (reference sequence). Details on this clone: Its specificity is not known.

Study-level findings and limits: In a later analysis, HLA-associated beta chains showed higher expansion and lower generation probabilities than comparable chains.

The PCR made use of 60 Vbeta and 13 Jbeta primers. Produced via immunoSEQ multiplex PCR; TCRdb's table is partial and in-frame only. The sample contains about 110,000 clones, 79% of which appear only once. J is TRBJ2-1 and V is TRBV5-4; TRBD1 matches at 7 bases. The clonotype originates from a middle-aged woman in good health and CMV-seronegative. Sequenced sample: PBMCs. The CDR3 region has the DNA TGTGCCAGCAGCCCGCCCCCGGGACAGCTAAACAATGAGCAGTTCTTC. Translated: CASSPPPGQLNNEQFF. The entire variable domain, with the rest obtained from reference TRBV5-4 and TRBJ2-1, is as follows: ETGVTQSPTHLIKTRGQQVTLRCSSQSGHNTVSWYQQALGQGPQFIFQYYREEENGRGNFPPRFSGLQFPNYSSELNVNALELDDSALYLCASSPPPGQLNNEQFFGPGTRLTVL.